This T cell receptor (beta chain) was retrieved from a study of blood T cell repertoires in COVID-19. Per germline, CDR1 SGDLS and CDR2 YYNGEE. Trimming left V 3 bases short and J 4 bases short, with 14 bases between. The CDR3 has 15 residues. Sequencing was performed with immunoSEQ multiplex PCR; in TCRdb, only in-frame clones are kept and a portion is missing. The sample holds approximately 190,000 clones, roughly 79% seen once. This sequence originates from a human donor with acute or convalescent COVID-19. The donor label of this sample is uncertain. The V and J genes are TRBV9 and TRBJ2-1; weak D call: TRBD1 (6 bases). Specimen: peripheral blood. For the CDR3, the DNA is TGTGCCAGCAGCGAACATCGGGACACATACAATGAGCAGTTCTTC. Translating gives CASSEHRDTYNEQFF.